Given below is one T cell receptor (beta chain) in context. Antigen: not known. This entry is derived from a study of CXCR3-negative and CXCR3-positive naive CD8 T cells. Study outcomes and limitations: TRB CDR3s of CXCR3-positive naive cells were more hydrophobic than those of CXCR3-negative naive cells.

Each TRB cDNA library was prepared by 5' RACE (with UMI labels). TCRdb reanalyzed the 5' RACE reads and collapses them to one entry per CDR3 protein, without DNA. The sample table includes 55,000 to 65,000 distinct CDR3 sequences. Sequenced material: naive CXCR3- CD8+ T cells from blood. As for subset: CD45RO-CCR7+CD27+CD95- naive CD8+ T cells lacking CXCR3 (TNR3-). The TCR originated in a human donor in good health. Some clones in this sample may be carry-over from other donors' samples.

The CDR3 sequence: CASSSDRVSTNEKLFF. The V call is TRBV28, the J call TRBJ1-4; TCRdb's D call, TRBD1, is unchecked because there is no DNA. The CDR3 contains 16 residues. Germline CDR1 reads MDHEN; CDR2 reads SYDVKM.